This T cell receptor beta chain was found in a study of blood T cells in healthy people across ages. Study-level background: T cells yielded about one barcoded beta molecule per two cells through template switching.

CDR3 size: 14 residues. The germline gives CDR1 SQVTM, CDR2 ANQGSEA. The use of a sample-barcoded 5' primer and a J-beta primer mix characterized a second PCR of roughly 6 to 11 cycles. From the 5' RACE reads, TCRdb called clonotypes with MiXCR, one entry per CDR3 protein. The data contain 1.5 million or so distinct CDR3 sequences, roughly 43% of them seen just once; the ten biggest clones take up 4%. The receptor comes from a woman aged 18-29 years in good health. What was sequenced was blood. The V gene is TRBV29-1, the J gene TRBJ2-1; TRBD2 aligns across 8 bases. The J call is uncertain, as TRBJ2-7 better fits the DNA end. CDR3 nucleotide sequence: TGCAGCGTTGGGCCAAGCGGGAGTACCAATGAGCAGTACTTC. This translates into CSVGPSGSTNEQYF.